These 30 T cell receptor beta chains came from one sample sequenced in a study of CD8+ T cells in alopecia areata. RNA was isolated and reverse transcribed to cDNA, the sequencing template. Measured with immunoSEQ multiplex PCR; TCRdb has only the in-frame clones, and not every one. The sample shows under 350,000 clones, none of them appearing just once. Cells from pooled cutaneous lymph nodes were sorted by CD4, CD8alpha, NKG2D, NKG2ACE and other markers. The sequenced sample consisted of CD4+ T cells sorted from a lymph node. These receptors all stem from a C3H/HeJ mouse with alopecia areata. Mouse strain MHC haplotype: H2-k.

The table lists this clone with a few counts. Mouse gene names apply. Other DNA sequences within the sample encode an identical CDR3. CDR3 region: CASSRGTGRYAEQFF. The CDR3 bases that were read are TGTGCTAGCAGTAGAGGGACAGGGAGATATGCT. This chain links TRBV17 with TRBJ2-1; 8 nucleotides match TRBD1. Coverage ceases 4 residues before the CDR3 finishes, and the germline J gene fills in the end. Losses at the gene ends were 1 base for V and 4 bases for J; bases not matched to a gene: 3. The CDR3 spans 15 residues. Germline V CDR1 and CDR2: MNHDT, YYDKIL.

This clone was counted only a few times. Gene names and germline refer to mouse. CDR3 residues: CTCSERTLNYAEQFF. The CDR3 bases that were read are TGCACCTGCAGTGAAAGGACACTTAACTATGCT. J is TRBJ2-1 and V is TRBV1; weak D call: TRBD1 (5 bases). From the germline J gene comes the end of the CDR3, since the read stops 4 residues before it. CDR1 and CDR2 from the germline V gene are NSQYPW and LRSPGD (reference sequence). Deletions cut 4 bases from V and 0 bases from J, with 10 bases between. This CDR3 is built from 15 residues.

In this sample, this clone turned up a few times. Gene and germline names: mouse. The observed sequence ends 4 residues before the CDR3 terminus, with the missing tail filled in from the germline J gene. The rearrangement joins TRBV1 to TRBJ2-5; TRBD2 aligns across 7 bases. CDR1 and CDR2 (germline): NSQYPW, LRSPGD (reference sequence). This CDR3 is built from 15 residues. CDR3: CTCSADKAGGDTQYF. The CDR3 bases that were read are TGCACCTGCAGTGCAGATAAGGCTGGGGGAGAC.

Comments on this clone: The genes and germline here are from mouse. At the DNA level, this CDR3 is encoded by other sequences in the same sample as well. The CDR3 sequence: CTCSGRDRGYNSPLYF. The DNA read from the CDR3 is TGCACCTGCAGTGGCCGGGACAGGGGTTATAATTCGCCC. The J gene is TRBJ1-6, the V gene TRBV1; 10 positions agree with TRBD1. The CDR3 end falls 3 residues outside the read, so it is completed with the germline J gene. TRBJ1-6 qualifies as an ORF whose function is uncertain. Germline V CDR1 and CDR2: NSQYPW, LRSPGD (reference sequence). CDR3 length: 16 residues. V trimming: 4 bases; J trimming: 4 bases; junction bases outside the gene matches: 4.

About this clone: Gene names are the mouse ones. The observed sequence ends 4 residues before the CDR3 terminus, with the missing tail filled in from the germline J gene. This sample includes further DNA sequences coding for the same CDR3. The rearrangement uses TRBV1 and TRBJ1-2; TRBD1 aligns across 9 bases. This CDR3 is built from 15 residues. V shed 3 bases and J 2 bases; nucleotides not matched to a gene: 4. The germline V gene encodes CDR1 NSQYPW and CDR2 LRSPGD (reference sequence). CDR3 sequence: CTCSAAGTGNSDYTF. The sequenced part of the CDR3 DNA is TGCACCTGCAGTGCCGCCGGGACAGGGAACTCC.

With respect to this clone: These gene names are mouse names. Partial CDR3 DNA: TGTGCCAGCACCCTGGGGGCACAAGAC. Translation: CASTLGAQD. The full CDR3 reads CASTLGAQDTQYF. J is TRBJ2-5 and V is TRBV13-3; tentatively, D is TRBD2 (7 bases). The read stops 4 residues short of the end of the CDR3; the missing end is completed from the germline J gene. V was trimmed by 6 bases and J by 3 bases, leaving 11 bases between them. Germline lookup yields CDR1 NNHDY and CDR2 SYVADS. The CDR3 covers 13 residues.

To note about this clone: Germline and genes here are mouse. Read sequence stops 4 residues before the CDR3 end, and the germline J gene provides the missing end. The chain employs TRBV5 and TRBJ2-3; D is perhaps TRBD1 (6 bases). Trimming pared 6 bases from V and 2 bases from J, leaving 12 bases between. Per germline, CDR1 LGHNA and CDR2 YNLKQL (reference sequence). CDR3 size: 14 residues. CDR3 residues: CASSHDRNAETLYF. The CDR3 bases that were read are TGTGCCAGCAGTCACGACAGGAATGCAGAA.

On this clone: Each gene name is a mouse one. The read comes to an end 3 residues before the CDR3 does, leaving the germline J gene to fill in the end. The J gene is TRBJ1-6, the V gene TRBV13-3, with unresolved D. TRBJ1-6 is recorded as an ORF, its role being uncertain. Trimming removed 1 base from V and 5 bases from J, with 10 bases in between. The CDR3 has 15 amino acids. Germline V gene data show CDR1 as NNHDY and CDR2 as SYVADS. The DNA read from the CDR3 is TGTGCCAGCAGTGATTACATAACCGATAATTCGCCC. Translating gives CASSDYITDNSP. The full CDR3 protein reads CASSDYITDNSPLYF.

This clone was seen a handful of times. The gene names here belong to mouse. With the read ending 4 residues before the CDR3 end, the germline J gene is used to fill in that end. The sample has other DNA sequences that encode this CDR3 too. The chain couples TRBV31 to TRBJ2-3, with TRBD1 matching over 8 bases. V gave up 1 base and J gave up 1 base; unmatched junction bases: 4. Germline V gene lookup returns CDR1 GKSSPN and CDR2 SITVG. This CDR3 comprises 15 residues. The CDR3 sequence: CAWSPGTGGAETLYF. Partial CDR3 DNA: TGTGCCTGGAGTCCCGGGACAGGAGGTGCAGAA.

A remark on this clone: Mouse germline and gene names are used. The read halts 4 residues ahead of the CDR3 end, with the missing end drawn from the germline J gene. V gene TRBV13-2 combines with J gene TRBJ2-7, with 9 bases lining up with TRBD2. Germline V CDR1 and CDR2: NNHNN, SYGAGS (reference sequence). CDR3 length: 15 residues. This chain's CDR3 is CASGDAKDWGYEQYF. The sequenced CDR3 bases are TGTGCCAGCGGTGATGCAAAGGACTGGGGATAT.

To note about this clone: Mouse germline and gene names are used. The read finishes 4 residues shy of the CDR3 end, and the germline J gene is used to complete it. The rearrangement uses TRBV31 and TRBJ1-2, with TRBD1 identical over 9 bases. This CDR3 spans 12 amino acids. Germline CDR1 and CDR2: GKSSPN and SITVG. CDR3 protein: CAWSDRGSDYTF. CDR3 DNA, as far as it was read: TGTGCCTGGAGTGACAGGGGGTCC.

This clone appeared a few times. The listed genes are named as in mouse. Read sequence stops 4 residues before the CDR3 end, and the germline J gene provides the missing end. This sequence joins TRBV13-1 and TRBJ2-1; TRBD1 matches at 11 bases. The CDR3 runs 13 residues. Germline assignment: CDR1 NSHNY and CDR2 SYGAGN. J gave up 5 bases and V 9 bases, and 4 bases lay outside the gene matches. The DNA read from the CDR3 is TGTGCCACCCGGACAGGGGGCAATGCT. It encodes CATRTGGNA. The complete CDR3 sequence is CATRTGGNAEQFF.

This clone occurred many times. Germline and genes here are mouse. The read is 4 residues too short to cover the CDR3 end, so that end is filled in from the germline J gene. Other DNA sequences in this sample translate to the same CDR3. The chain links TRBV19 to TRBJ1-2; 7 bases fit TRBD1. Per the germline V gene, CDR1 is FNHDT and CDR2 is SITEND (reference sequence). Trimming at V came to 3 bases and at J to 2 bases, leaving 1 base not matched to a gene. CDR3 length: 13 residues. The CDR3 DNA, read in part, is TGTGCCAGCAGTAGGGGACAGAACTCC. Translation gives CASSRGQNS. The full CDR3 protein is CASSRGQNSDYTF.

This clone turned up a few times. Mouse germline and gene names are used. From the germline J gene comes the end of the CDR3, since the read stops 4 residues before it. Other DNA sequences from this sample encode an identical CDR3 as well. This chain uses TRBV19 with TRBJ2-1; unclear D gene. Germline V gene data show CDR1 as FNHDT and CDR2 as SITEND (reference sequence). Trimming pared 3 bases from V and 0 bases from J, leaving 7 bases between. CDR3 length: 14 amino acids. The CDR3 here is CASSTDNNYAEQFF. Partial CDR3 DNA: TGTGCCAGCAGTACCGACAATAACTATGCT.

This clone was recorded a few times. Mouse germline and gene names are used. Read sequence stops 4 residues before the CDR3 end, and the germline J gene provides the missing end. The chain joins TRBV29 to TRBJ2-1; D is uncertain. Germline V gives CDR1 MSHET, CDR2 SYDVDS. This CDR3 is built from 11 residues. The covered CDR3 bases are TGTGCTAGCAGTTTATTCTCT. Translated: CASSLFS. The entire CDR3 sequence reads CASSLFSEQFF.

In regard to this clone: Each gene name is a mouse one. The read stops 4 residues short of the end of the CDR3; the missing end is completed from the germline J gene. The J gene is TRBJ2-4, the V gene TRBV13-1; a possible D gene is TRBD2 (5 bases). The V gene's germline CDR1 is NSHNY and CDR2 SYGAGN. The length of the CDR3 is 15 residues. V was clipped by 0 bases and J by 0 bases, with 8 bases between them. CDR3 region: CASSDDWRSQNTLYF. The sequenced CDR3 bases are TGTGCCAGCAGTGATGACTGGCGAAGTCAAAAC.

Remarks on this clone: The gene names given are mouse names. This sample also contains other DNA sequences that code for the same CDR3. The CDR3 sequence: CTCSLPGQQDTQYF. The CDR3 bases that were read are TGCACCTGCAGTCTACCGGGACAACAAGAC. The J gene is TRBJ2-5, the V gene TRBV1; possibly TRBD1 for D (6 bases). The CDR3 end is not reached by the read, which stops 4 residues before it; the germline J gene fills it in. V was shortened by 5 bases and J by 3 bases, with 12 bases between the two germline ends. The CDR3 is 14 residues long. Per the germline V gene, CDR1 is NSQYPW and CDR2 is LRSPGD (reference sequence). The full variable domain, in which reference TRBV1 and TRBJ2-5 provide the parts outside the CDR3, is VTLLEQNPRWRLVPRGQAVNLRCILKNSQYPWMSWYQQDLQKQLQWLFTLRSPGDKEVKSLPGADYLATRVTDTELRLQVANMSQGRTLYCTCSLPGQQDTQYFGPGTRLLVL.

This clone was counted only a few times. Genes here carry mouse names. Read data end 4 residues before the CDR3 end; the end is taken from the germline J gene. The rearrangement uses TRBV19 and TRBJ2-5; TRBD1 agrees at 7 bases. J gave up 2 bases and V 4 bases, and 7 bases lay outside the gene matches. CDR3 length: 15 amino acids. CDR1 and CDR2 (germline): FNHDT, SITEND (reference sequence). CDR3 in amino acids: CASSPNRGGQDTQYF. The part of the CDR3 DNA that was read is TGTGCCAGCAGTCCCAACAGGGGAGGCCAAGAC.

This clone came up a few times. The genes and germline here are from mouse. The read falls 4 residues short of the CDR3 end, and the missing part is taken from the germline J gene. This chain uses TRBV13-1 with TRBJ1-2, with D uncertain. V was clipped by 3 bases and J by 2 bases, with 8 bases between them. This CDR3 is 13 amino acids long. Looked up from germline, CDR1 is NSHNY and CDR2 is SYGAGN. The CDR3 region is CASSGVGNSDYTF. The CDR3 DNA, read in part, is TGTGCCAGCAGTGGGGTGGGGAACTCC.

As to this clone: All gene names here are mouse names. This sample includes further DNA sequences coding for the same CDR3. The DNA read from the CDR3 is TGTGCCAGCAGTCCGGGACAGGGTAATTCGCCC. Protein sequence: CASSPGQGNSP. The whole CDR3 protein is CASSPGQGNSPLYF. This sequence joins TRBV13-1 and TRBJ1-6; 9 bases map to TRBD1. The observed sequence ends 3 residues before the CDR3 terminus, with the missing tail filled in from the germline J gene. TRBJ1-6 is designated an ORF whose function remains uncertain. This CDR3 contains 14 residues. From germline, CDR1 is NSHNY and CDR2 SYGAGN. V shed 4 bases, J shed 6 bases, and the junction held 2 bases outside the gene matches.

Turning to this clone: Here the gene names and germline are mouse. The CDR3 goes on 4 residues after the read ends, and that part is filled in from the germline J gene. The genes are TRBV29 and TRBJ2-1, with D perhaps matching TRBD1 (5 bases). Germline CDR1 MSHET, CDR2 SYDVDS. Deletions cut 6 bases from V and 1 base from J, with 7 bases between. The CDR3 covers 13 residues. The DNA read from the CDR3 is TGTGCTAGCAGGCGACAGAACTATGCT. Its protein product is CASRRQNYA. The entire CDR3 protein is CASRRQNYAEQFF. The variable domain in full, with the rest retrieved from reference TRBV29 and TRBJ2-1, is DMKVTQMPRYLIKRMGENVLLECGQDMSHETMYWYRQDPGLGLQLIYISYDVDSNSEGDIPKGYRVSRKKREHFSLILDSAKTNQTSVYFCASRRQNYAEQFFGPGTRLTVL.

About this clone: Here the gene names and germline are mouse. The sample carries other DNA sequences with the same CDR3. The sequenced CDR3 bases are TGTGCCTGGAGTCGAGGGACTGGGGGATAT. It translates to CAWSRGTGGY. The whole CDR3 protein is CAWSRGTGGYEQYF. This chain joins TRBV31 and TRBJ2-7; the match to TRBD2 covers 11 bases. The CDR3 end falls 4 residues outside the read, so it is completed with the germline J gene. This CDR3 contains 14 residues. CDR1 is GKSSPN, CDR2 SITVG, per germline.

Points on this clone: Gene names and germline match the mouse. The CDR3 extends 4 residues past the end of the read, so its final part is completed from the germline J gene. This chain connects TRBV13-2 to TRBJ2-1; 13 bases fit TRBD2. CDR1 is NNHNN and CDR2 is SYGAGS in the germline V gene (reference sequence). V shed 0 bases and J 6 bases; nucleotides not matched to a gene: 6. The CDR3 extends over 17 amino acids. This CDR3 is CASGDAGDWGGGAEQFF. CDR3 bases read: TGTGCCAGCGGTGATGCAGGGGACTGGGGGGGTGGTGCT.

This clone was picked up a small number of times. Mouse germline and gene names are used. The CDR3 goes on 4 residues after the read ends, and that part is filled in from the germline J gene. This sequence joins TRBV5 and TRBJ2-2; TRBD1 aligns across 12 bases. V lost 4 bases to trimming and J lost 4 bases; unmatched junction nucleotides: 1. CDR3 length equals 15 residues. The germline V gene has CDR1 LGHNA and CDR2 YNLKQL (reference sequence). The CDR3 sequence: CASSPGQGATGQLYF. The part of the CDR3 DNA that was read is TGTGCCAGCAGCCCGGGACAGGGGGCCACCGGG.

There are many counts of this clone. Mouse gene names and germline throughout. The sequenced fragment ends 4 residues before the CDR3 boundary, so the rest is inferred from the germline J gene. The chain couples TRBV13-1 to TRBJ2-7; D might be TRBD1 (5 bases). V was clipped by 3 bases and J by 0 bases, with 16 bases between them. CDR3 size: 16 residues. Germline V gene data show CDR1 as NSHNY and CDR2 as SYGAGN. The DNA read from the CDR3 is TGTGCCAGCAGTGTGCAATCGGACAAACACTCCTAT. Its protein is CASSVQSDKHSY. The entire CDR3 reads CASSVQSDKHSYEQYF.

This clone was counted many times. These gene names are mouse names. Coverage ceases 4 residues before the CDR3 finishes, and the germline J gene fills in the end. The chain is built from TRBV13-3 and TRBJ1-2, with a tentative D call TRBD1 (5 bases). Looked up from germline, CDR1 is NNHDY and CDR2 is SYVADS. CDR3 length: 13 amino acids. Deletions cut 6 bases from V and 4 bases from J, with 13 bases between. CDR3 DNA (partial): TGTGCCAGCACCAGGGAGAGGAGCTCC. This sequence encodes CASTRERSS. The whole CDR3 region reads CASTRERSSDYTF.

About this clone: Genes and germline are mouse. The CDR3 DNA, read in part, is TGTGCCAGCAGCCCCGGGACTGGTAGTGCAGAA. As protein: CASSPGTGSAE. The complete CDR3 reads CASSPGTGSAETLYF. The gene calls are TRBV5 and TRBJ2-3, with 8 positions matching TRBD2. The DNA ends 4 residues before the CDR3 does, and the rest of the CDR3 is filled in from the germline J gene. V was pared by 4 bases and J by 0 bases, with 3 bases of the junction left unmatched. The CDR3 has 15 residues. Germline V gene lookup returns CDR1 LGHNA and CDR2 YNLKQL (reference sequence).

On this clone: The genes are named according to mouse. Read data end 4 residues before the CDR3 end; the end is taken from the germline J gene. The chain links TRBV13-1 to TRBJ1-2; TRBD1 matches at 11 bases. This CDR3 region has 15 residues. Germline V gives CDR1 NSHNY, CDR2 SYGAGN. With 4 bases clipped from V and 4 bases from J, the junction kept 6 bases outside the gene matches. CDR3 residues: CASSRTGGGGSDYTF. The CDR3 DNA, read in part, is TGTGCCAGCAGTAGGACAGGGGGCGGAGGCTCC.

This clone was observed a few times. Genes and germline come from the mouse. With the read ending 4 residues before the CDR3 end, the germline J gene is used to fill in that end. V usage is TRBV31 and J usage is TRBJ2-1; 9 bases line up with TRBD1. Per the germline V gene, CDR1 is GKSSPN and CDR2 is SITVG. V shed 5 bases, J shed 3 bases, and the junction held 2 bases outside the gene matches. This CDR3 contains 13 residues. The sequenced part of the CDR3 DNA is TGTGCCTGGGCGGGACAGGGCTATGCT. It specifies CAWAGQGYA. The entire CDR3 reads CAWAGQGYAEQFF.

This clone was observed a handful of times. Gene names follow the mouse nomenclature. The read gets to within 4 residues of the CDR3 end, and the germline J gene fills in the rest. The chain employs TRBV1 and TRBJ2-5, with 8 bases lining up with TRBD2. CDR3 length: 16 amino acids. Looked up from germline, CDR1 is NSQYPW and CDR2 is LRSPGD (reference sequence). The ends lost 0 bases at V and 2 bases at J; junction bases unmatched: 4. CDR3 bases read: TGCACCTGCAGTGCAGATGGGGGGGGCGGCCAAGAC. It yields the protein CTCSADGGGGQD. The full CDR3 protein is CTCSADGGGGQDTQYF.